The rows below give T cell receptor beta chains drawn from one sample of a study of shared clonotypes between healthy human individuals. Data came from immunoSEQ multiplex PCR; TCRdb stores just in-frame clones and leaves some out. The repertoire holds some 2 million clones, approximately 94% seen once, with 1.1% in the top ten. Sequencing input: naive CD8+ T cells sorted from blood. All receptors derive from a man between 18 and 29 years old in good health. The CDR3 runs from the conserved cysteine through the conserved F or W. The order of the fields is V gene, D gene, J gene, CDR3 DNA, CDR3 protein. The D gene is left open where the match is weak.

V gene: TRBV2
D gene: -
J gene: TRBJ2-7
CDR3 DNA: TGTGCCAGCAAGGCAGGGGCAGGCTACGAGCAGTACTTC
CDR3 protein: CASKAGAGYEQYF

V gene: TRBV29-1
D gene: TRBD1
J gene: TRBJ2-3
CDR3 DNA: TGCAGCGTGACCGGGACAGGGGTCACAGATACGCAGTATTTT
CDR3 protein: CSVTGTGVTDTQYF

V gene: TRBV27
D gene: TRBD1
J gene: TRBJ2-7
CDR3 DNA: TGTGCCAGCAGTCTGGACAGGGGAGACTACGAGCAGTACTTC
CDR3 protein: CASSLDRGDYEQYF

V gene: TRBV9
D gene: -
J gene: TRBJ2-2
CDR3 DNA: TGTGCCAGCAGCGACCGGGACTTAAACACCGGGGAGCTGTTTTTT
CDR3 protein: CASSDRDLNTGELFF

V gene: TRBV27
D gene: -
J gene: TRBJ2-5
CDR3 DNA: TGTGCCAGCAGTTCATACCCATTATACGGAGAGACCCAGTACTTC
CDR3 protein: CASSSYPLYGETQYF

V gene: TRBV7-9
D gene: -
J gene: TRBJ1-2
CDR3 DNA: TGTGCCAGCAGCCCCCCCGAGGATAACTATGGCTACACCTTC
CDR3 protein: CASSPPEDNYGYTF

V gene: TRBV2
D gene: -
J gene: TRBJ2-2
CDR3 DNA: TGTGCCAGCAGTGAAGAACAGGGTTACACCGGGGAGCTGTTTTTT
CDR3 protein: CASSEEQGYTGELFF

V gene: TRBV6-1
D gene: TRBD2
J gene: TRBJ2-3
CDR3 DNA: TGTGCCAGCAGTACAAGCGGGGGCACAGATACGCAGTATTTT
CDR3 protein: CASSTSGGTDTQYF

V gene: TRBV27
D gene: -
J gene: TRBJ2-3
CDR3 DNA: TGTGCCAGCAGTTCGGGACACGAAGCGGGGACAGATACGCAGTATTTT
CDR3 protein: CASSSGHEAGTDTQYF

V gene: TRBV11-2
D gene: -
J gene: TRBJ1-4
CDR3 DNA: TGTGCCAGCAGCTTTATAGGGAGTAGTACTAATGAAAAACTGTTTTTT
CDR3 protein: CASSFIGSSTNEKLFF

V gene: TRBV5-6
D gene: -
J gene: TRBJ2-7
CDR3 DNA: TGTGCCAGCAGCTTGGACGGGGGCGGGTCCTACGAGCAGTACTTC
CDR3 protein: CASSLDGGGSYEQYF

V gene: TRBV27
D gene: -
J gene: TRBJ2-3
CDR3 DNA: TGTGCCAGCAGTCCTAAACAGGCTAGCACAGATACGCAGTATTTT
CDR3 protein: CASSPKQASTDTQYF

V gene: TRBV30
D gene: TRBD2
J gene: TRBJ2-1
CDR3 DNA: TGTGCCTGGAGTATAGGACTAGCGGAGACCTACAATGAGCAGTTCTTC
CDR3 protein: CAWSIGLAETYNEQFF

V gene: TRBV7-9
D gene: -
J gene: TRBJ2-7
CDR3 DNA: TGTGCCAGCAGCTTGACCGGCAACGAGCAGTACTTC
CDR3 protein: CASSLTGNEQYF

V gene: TRBV28
D gene: -
J gene: TRBJ1-5
CDR3 DNA: TGTGCCAGCACAGGGGATAATCAGCCCCAGCATTTT
CDR3 protein: CASTGDNQPQHF

V gene: TRBV7-2
D gene: TRBD2
J gene: TRBJ2-3
CDR3 DNA: TGTGCCAGCAGCCAACTAGCGGGAGTCACAGATACGCAGTATTTT
CDR3 protein: CASSQLAGVTDTQYF